This T cell receptor beta chain came from a study of shared clonotypes between healthy human individuals. Study findings and constraints: Sample collection involved blood only; tissue repertoires are likely different. With four donors compared, 4% to 5.5% of naive CD4 clonotypes were shared.

The data were produced by immunoSEQ multiplex PCR, yet TCRdb's version contains in-frame clones alone and is incomplete. The table lists 980,000 or so clones, more than 75% of them singletons. The donors were adults (healthy and HIV-negative) with no recent acute infections or vaccinations. Comment on this clone: Its antigen remains unknown.

The CDR3 covers 15 residues. V gave up 7 bases and J gave up 4 bases; unmatched junction bases: 8. CDR1 and CDR2 from the germline V gene are PRHDT and FYEKMQ (reference sequence). The sequence was collected from a man between 18 and 35 years old in good health. The sample taken for sequencing was memory CD4+ T cells sorted from blood. Subset defined: CD45RA-negative fraction. V and J are TRBV13 and TRBJ2-2; 8 nucleotides agree with TRBD2. CDR3 in amino acids: CASTGTSGSTGELFF. CDR3 DNA sequence: TGTGCCAGCACCGGGACTAGTGGTAGCACCGGGGAGCTGTTTTTT.